This passage covers 8 T cell receptor beta chains from one sample sequenced in a study of blood T cell repertoires in COVID-19. Using immunoSEQ multiplex PCR, the repertoire was profiled, and TCRdb retains in-frame clones only, with some absent. The sample lists around 290,000 clones, approximately 90% seen once, with around 2% in the top ten. The sequenced sample was PBMCs or T cells enriched from blood (not recorded which). The receptors stem from a woman between 55 and 75 years old in a cohort exposed to, infected with or recovered from COVID-19 (not recorded which).

The rearrangement uses TRBV9 and TRBJ2-1; 9 bases are shared with TRBD2. CDR3 length: 15 amino acids. Germline CDR1 and CDR2: SGDLS and YYNGEE. Trimming removed 5 bases from V and 8 bases from J; junction bases left unmatched: 11. The CDR3 DNA sequence: TGTGCCAGCAGTAGGGGACTAGCCTTCGGCGATGAGCAGTTCTTC. Encoded protein: CASSRGLAFGDEQFF.

This chain uses TRBV7-3 with TRBJ2-7; tentative D call: TRBD1 (6 bases). The CDR3 is 14 amino acids. Trimming shortened V by 4 bases and J by 10 bases, and 20 bases separated the two germline ends. The germline gives CDR1 SGHTA, CDR2 FQGTGA. The CDR3 coding sequence is TGTGCCAGCAGCTCCAATCAGGGGCCATCCCTCCAGTACTTC. As protein: CASSSNQGPSLQYF.

This chain connects TRBV2 to TRBJ1-2; D ambiguous. Trimming cost V 4 bases and J 4 bases, with 10 bases left between them. The CDR3 extends over 13 amino acids. Germline V gene data show CDR1 as SNHLY and CDR2 as FYNNEI. The CDR3 region has the DNA TGTGCCAGCAGTGTAACAGAGACCTATGGCTACACCTTC. Translated, it gives CASSVTETYGYTF.

This clone was recorded a few times. The chain has TRBV28 and TRBJ2-3; 7 bases agree with TRBD1. Germline-derived CDR1 and CDR2 are MDHEN and SYDVKM. The CDR3 loop spans 14 amino acids. Losses at the gene ends were 2 bases for V and 3 bases for J; bases not matched to a gene: 2. CDR3 amino acids: CASSLTGATDTQYF. The CDR3 DNA reads as TGTGCCAGCAGTTTAACAGGGGCTACAGATACGCAGTATTTT.

The rearrangement links TRBV18 to TRBJ2-3, with TRBD2 identical over 15 bases. The CDR3 sequence is 19 residues long. Germline trimming cut 3 bases from V and 2 bases from J; bases unmatched to any gene: 9. Germline V lookup: CDR1 KGHSH, CDR2 LQKENI. The CDR3 loop is CASSPPGLAGGVITDTQYF. CDR3 bases: TGTGCCAGCTCACCCCCCGGACTAGCGGGAGGGGTGATCACAGATACGCAGTATTTT.

V usage is TRBV5-4 and J usage is TRBJ2-1; D might be TRBD2 (5 bases). Trimming cost V 3 bases and J 9 bases, with 10 bases left between them. From germline, CDR1 is SGHNT and CDR2 YYREEE (reference sequence). This CDR3 has 12 amino acids. The CDR3 here is CASSSTRLEQFF. The DNA of the CDR3 is TGTGCCAGCAGCTCAACTAGACTTGAGCAGTTCTTC.

The chain has TRBV4-2 and TRBJ1-1; TRBD1 agrees at 8 bases. Per the germline V gene, CDR1 is LGHNA and CDR2 is YNFKEQ. Trimming at V came to 7 bases and at J to 3 bases, leaving 4 bases not matched to a gene. The CDR3 loop spans 13 amino acids. CDR3 loop: CASTDREHTEAFF. Written as DNA, the CDR3 is TGTGCCAGCACGGACAGGGAGCACACTGAAGCTTTCTTT.

The V gene is TRBV7-6, the J gene TRBJ2-5; TRBD1 matches 8 bases. This CDR3 has 15 amino acids. CDR1 and CDR2 (germline): SGHVS, FNYEAQ. J lost 5 bases, V lost 1 base, and 6 bases had no gene match. CDR3 protein: CASSLDGQGRETQYF. The CDR3 DNA reads TGTGCCAGCAGCTTAGATGGACAGGGACGGGAGACCCAGTACTTC.